One sample yielded the 31 T cell receptor beta chains listed below, sequenced in a study of cytomegalovirus exposure and HLA in healthy donors. The PCR employed 60 Vbeta primers together with 13 Jbeta primers. The table came from immunoSEQ multiplex PCR; TCRdb's copy has only in-frame clones and leaves some out. The table records 200,000 to 250,000 clones, approximately 78% of them present only once. Sequencing used PBMCs. The receptors were gathered from a male donor in good health and CMV-seronegative.

The chain links TRBV4-1 to TRBJ2-5; 8 bases align to TRBD1. The J call may not be correct, given that the DNA end is closer to TRBJ2-7. The CDR3 covers 15 residues. The germline V gene encodes CDR1 MGHRA and CDR2 YSYEKL. The CDR3 nucleotides read TGCGCCAGCAGCCAAGGGACAGGGTGGGGATACGAGCAGTACTTC. This translates into CASSQGTGWGYEQYF.

This sequence joins TRBV6-1 and TRBJ2-2; 10 nucleotides line up with TRBD2. V shed 3 bases, J shed 5 bases, and the junction held 6 bases outside the gene matches. The CDR3 sequence is 16 residues long. Germline V gene lookup returns CDR1 MNHNS and CDR2 SASEGT. The CDR3 spells CASSDEGLAITGELFF. CDR3 nucleotides: TGTGCCAGCAGTGATGAGGGACTAGCGATTACCGGGGAGCTGTTTTTT.

Regarding this clone: Mismatch with germline at one junction end may stem from a read error. The V and J genes are TRBV7-8 and TRBJ2-7; 12 positions match TRBD2. CDR3 size: 14 residues. Germline CDR1 and CDR2: SGHVS and FQNEAQ. CDR3 sequence (DNA): TGTGCCAGCAGCCTAGCGGGAGGGCCCTACGAGCAGTACTTC. Amino acid sequence: CASSLAGGPYEQYF.

The chain has TRBV29-1 and TRBJ2-2; unclear D gene. CDR1 and CDR2 (germline): SQVTM, ANQGSEA. The CDR3 runs to 12 residues. V shed 6 bases and J shed 4 bases, with 9 bases lying between them. The CDR3 protein is CSVLRVTGELFF. The CDR3 coding sequence is TGCAGCGTCTTACGGGTCACCGGGGAGCTGTTTTTT.

The V call is TRBV7-3, the J call TRBJ2-3; perhaps TRBD1 as D (7 bases). In germline, CDR1 is SGHTA, CDR2 FQGTGA. Trimming cost V 5 bases and J 0 bases, with 18 bases left between them. The CDR3 sequence is 17 residues long. The CDR3 nucleotides read TGTGCCAGCAGCCTTAATCCACAGGGGACTAGCACAGATACGCAGTATTTT. The encoded protein is CASSLNPQGTSTDTQYF. The whole variable domain, remainder taken from reference TRBV7-3 and TRBJ2-3, is GAGVSQTPSNKVTEKGKYVELRCDPISGHTALYWYRQSLGQGPEFLIYFQGTGAADDSGLPNDRFFAVRPEGSVSTLKIQRTERGDSAVYLCASSLNPQGTSTDTQYFGPGTRLTVL.

The rearrangement uses TRBV6-5 and TRBJ1-2, with D maybe TRBD1 (6 bases). The germline V gene has CDR1 MNHEY and CDR2 SVGAGI. V shed 2 bases and J shed 3 bases, with 13 bases lying between them. CDR3 length: 15 amino acids. CDR3 sequence (DNA): TGTGCCAGCAGTTACCAACCCACAGGGTACTATGGCTACACCTTC. The encoded protein is CASSYQPTGYYGYTF.

This rearrangement joins TRBV18 to TRBJ2-2; D might be TRBD1 (7 bases). The germline V gene has CDR1 KGHSH and CDR2 LQKENI. The CDR3 length is 17 residues. The germline V and J ends were trimmed by 4 bases and 0 bases, with 15 bases remaining between them. This CDR3 is CASSRGTVVSNTGELFF. As DNA, the CDR3 is TGTGCCAGCTCACGCGGGACAGTGGTTTCGAACACCGGGGAGCTGTTTTTT. Full variable domain (rest looked up from reference TRBV18 and TRBJ2-2): NAGVMQNPRHLVRRRGQEARLRCSPMKGHSHVYWYRQLPEEGLKFMVYLQKENIIDESGMPKERFSAEFPKEGPSILRIQQVVRGDSAAYFCASSRGTVVSNTGELFFGEGSRLTVL.

The genes are TRBV28 and TRBJ2-2; 14 bases are shared with TRBD2. J gave up 3 bases and V 8 bases, and 8 bases lay outside the gene matches. The CDR3 totals 17 residues. Germline V gene sequence: CDR1 MDHEN, CDR2 SYDVKM. CDR3 sequence (DNA): TGTGCCAGCGGAAGAACGGGACTAGCGGGGGACACCGGGGAGCTGTTTTTT. Amino acid sequence: CASGRTGLAGDTGELFF.

V is TRBV5-6 and J is TRBJ2-4; TRBD1 agrees at 7 bases. V shed 5 bases, J shed 0 bases, and the junction held 8 bases outside the gene matches. This CDR3 has 16 amino acids. Germline-derived CDR1 and CDR2 are SGHDT and YYEEEE. CDR3 nucleotide sequence: TGTGCCAGCAGAGTTACAGGGGAAATAGCCAAAAACATTCAGTACTTC. Protein: CASRVTGEIAKNIQYF.

The V gene is TRBV5-8, the J gene TRBJ1-5, with unresolved D. The CDR3 covers 16 residues. CDR1 is SGHTS, CDR2 YDEGEE, per germline. With 4 bases removed from V and 8 bases from J, the gap between germline ends came to 22 bases. CDR3 sequence (DNA): TGTGCCAGCAGCCCAGGAGGTACCCCTGGCTGGGAGCCCCAGCATTTT. This translates into CASSPGGTPGWEPQHF.

This chain links TRBV5-5 with TRBJ1-1; 8 bases are shared with TRBD1. With 3 bases clipped from V and 0 bases from J, the junction kept 4 bases outside the gene matches. Germline values: CDR1 SGHKS, CDR2 YYEKEE (reference sequence). This CDR3 contains 15 residues. CDR3 sequence reads: CASSSWTGMNTEAFF. The CDR3 coding sequence is TGTGCCAGCAGCTCTTGGACAGGGATGAACACTGAAGCTTTCTTT. The entire variable domain, with the rest obtained from reference TRBV5-5 and TRBJ1-1, is as follows: DAGVTQSPTHLIKTRGQQVTLRCSPISGHKSVSWYQQVLGQGPQFIFQYYEKEERGRGNFPDRFSARQFPNYSSELNVNALLLGDSALYLCASSSWTGMNTEAFFGQGTRLTVV.

V gene TRBV7-2 combines with J gene TRBJ2-1, with 7 bases that match TRBD2. Trimming at V came to 5 bases and at J to 0 bases, leaving 4 bases not matched to a gene. This CDR3 has 15 residues. Per germline, CDR1 SGHTA and CDR2 FQGNSA. CDR3 in amino acids: CASSPLAVSYNEQFF. CDR3 nucleotides: TGTGCCAGCAGCCCCCTAGCGGTCTCCTACAATGAGCAGTTCTTC.

This clone turned up a few times. Other nucleotide sequences from this sample produce the same CDR3. The chain has TRBV4-2 and TRBJ1-5; D is unclear. V was pared by 0 bases and J by 0 bases, with 6 bases between. CDR1 is LGHNA and CDR2 is YNFKEQ in the germline V gene. The CDR3 length is 15 residues. CDR3 DNA sequence: TGTGCCAGCAGCCAAGAAGGCGGTAGCAATCAGCCCCAGCATTTT. Translating it yields CASSQEGGSNQPQHF.

The chain has TRBV28 and TRBJ2-3; no clear D gene. Germline loops: CDR1 MDHEN, CDR2 SYDVKM. Trimming pared 6 bases from V and 0 bases from J, leaving 13 bases between. CDR3 size: 15 residues. CDR3 bases: TGTGCCAGCAGCTCGGTTGGTCCTAGCACAGATACGCAGTATTTT. Amino acids: CASSSVGPSTDTQYF. Full variable domain (rest looked up from reference TRBV28 and TRBJ2-3): DVKVTQSSRYLVKRTGEKVFLECVQDMDHENMFWYRQDPGLGLRLIYFSYDVKMKEKGDIPEGYSVSREKKERFSLILESASTNQTSMYLCASSSVGPSTDTQYFGPGTRLTVL.

The chain couples TRBV15 to TRBJ2-7; TRBD2 matches at 8 bases. From germline, CDR1 is LNHNV and CDR2 YYDKDF (reference sequence). This CDR3 has 16 residues. V lost 1 base, J lost 4 bases, and 9 bases stayed unmatched. The CDR3 loop reads CATSRALHRGGYEQYF. The CDR3 DNA sequence: TGTGCCACCAGCAGAGCCTTGCACCGGGGGGGTTACGAGCAGTACTTC.

CDR3 sequence: CASSEEEASGDEQYF. The CDR3 DNA reads as TGTGCCAGCAGTGAAGAGGAGGCTAGCGGGGACGAGCAGTACTTC. The chain joins TRBV6-1 to TRBJ2-7, with 9 bases that match TRBD2. This CDR3 has 15 residues. Germline trimming cut 1 base from V and 5 bases from J; bases unmatched to any gene: 6. From germline, CDR1 is MNHNS and CDR2 SASEGT.

The chain carries TRBV15 and TRBJ2-7; maybe TRBD2 (6 bases). V lost 0 bases to trimming and J lost 2 bases, with 14 bases between them. CDR3 length: 16 residues. The germline V gene has CDR1 LNHNV and CDR2 YYDKDF (reference sequence). The CDR3 nucleotides are TGTGCCACCAGCAGAGAACCAGTGGGGGGAACCTACGAGCAGTACTTC. The encoded protein is CATSREPVGGTYEQYF. Looking up the rest from reference TRBV15 and TRBJ2-7 gives the full variable domain: DAMVIQNPRYQVTQFGKPVTLSCSQTLNHNVMYWYQQKSSQAPKLLFHYYDKDFNNEADTPDNFQSRRPNTSFCFLDIRSPGLGDTAMYLCATSREPVGGTYEQYFGPGTRLTVT.

A note on this clone: The junction does not match germline at one end; this may be a read error. The chain uses TRBV29-1 and TRBJ2-7, with 7 nucleotides matching TRBD1. This CDR3 has 12 amino acids. From germline, CDR1 is SQVTM and CDR2 ANQGSEA. For the CDR3, the DNA is TGCAGCGTTCGACAGGGCTCCGACGAGCAGTACTTC. Translated: CSVRQGSDEQYF.

The rearrangement joins TRBV9 to TRBJ2-1; 15 bases map to TRBD2. Germline V gene lookup returns CDR1 SGDLS and CDR2 YYNGEE. The CDR3 covers 18 residues. The ends lost 4 bases at V and 2 bases at J; junction bases unmatched: 7. The CDR3, as DNA: TGTGCCAGCAGCCCGGGACTAGCGGGAGGTCCCCCCTACAATGAGCAGTTCTTC. Translating gives CASSPGLAGGPPYNEQFF. Variable domain in full (rest from reference TRBV9 and TRBJ2-1): DSGVTQTPKHLITATGQRVTLRCSPRSGDLSVYWYQQSLDQGLQFLIQYYNGEERAKGNILERFSAQQFPDLHSELNLSSLELGDSALYFCASSPGLAGGPPYNEQFFGPGTRLTVL.

The rearrangement uses TRBV19 and TRBJ2-5, with 13 nucleotides matching TRBD2. The J call may be faulty, since TRBJ2-7 better matches the DNA end. The germline V gene has CDR1 LNHDA and CDR2 SQIVND (reference sequence). The CDR3 contains 16 residues. CDR3 bases: TGTGCCAGTAGTAGGACTAGCGGGAGAGGTTGGGACGAGCAGTACTTC. This gives the protein CASSRTSGRGWDEQYF.

In this sample, this clone turned up a few times. The chain combines TRBV6-5 with TRBJ2-7; 8 bases match TRBD1. Germline V gene sequence: CDR1 MNHEY, CDR2 SVGAGI. Trimming removed 5 bases from V and 11 bases from J; junction bases left unmatched: 11. This CDR3 spans 13 amino acids. The CDR3 nucleotides are TGTGCCAGCAGTAGACAGGGGCTTGGGTCGGAGTACTTC. Protein product: CASSRQGLGSEYF.

The chain recombines TRBV10-3 with TRBJ2-5, with 7 nucleotides matching TRBD2. After removal of 3 bases from V and 5 bases from J, the junction contained 9 bases not matched to a gene. The germline gives CDR1 ENHRY, CDR2 SYGVKD. CDR3 size: 15 residues. CDR3 DNA sequence: TGTGCCATCAGTGAAGGCGGGAGCGGGTCGGAGACCCAGTACTTC. Its protein is CAISEGGSGSETQYF.

Here the CDR3 DNA reads TGCGCCAGCAGCTTTAAGACAGGAAATTCACCCCTCCACTTT. Encoded protein: CASSFKTGNSPLHF. The rearrangement uses TRBV5-1 and TRBJ1-6, with a tentative D call TRBD1 (6 bases). Germline assignment: CDR1 SGHRS and CDR2 YFSETQ. The CDR3 is made up of 14 amino acids. V dropped 2 bases and J dropped 7 bases, with 10 bases sitting between them.

The chain recombines TRBV15 with TRBJ2-5; 7 positions match TRBD2. The CDR3 has 15 residues. Unmatched junction bases numbered 5, after V lost 0 bases and J lost 4 bases. Germline values: CDR1 LNHNV, CDR2 YYDKDF (reference sequence). The CDR3 DNA reads TGTGCCACCAGCAGAGATCTCGGCGGGGGAGAGACCCAGTACTTC. Protein sequence: CATSRDLGGGETQYF.

V is TRBV19 and J is TRBJ2-1; weak D call: TRBD2 (5 bases). Germline V lookup: CDR1 LNHDA, CDR2 SQIVND (reference sequence). CDR3 length: 15 amino acids. V dropped 5 bases and J dropped 0 bases, with 11 bases sitting between them. This CDR3 is CASSWERSSYNEQFF. DNA of the CDR3: TGTGCCAGTAGTTGGGAGCGGAGCTCCTACAATGAGCAGTTCTTC.

The chain is built from TRBV5-6 and TRBJ2-7; 8 bases match TRBD2. The length of the CDR3 is 14 residues. Germline CDR1 is SGHDT and CDR2 is YYEEEE. V lost 4 bases, J lost 5 bases, and 8 bases stayed unmatched. CDR3 sequence reads: CASSEGLEGHEQYF. The CDR3 nucleotides are TGTGCCAGCAGCGAGGGACTAGAAGGCCACGAGCAGTACTTC.

In this sample, this clone turned up once. The V and J genes are TRBV27 and TRBJ2-3, with 9 positions matching TRBD2. The CDR3 is 15 residues long. Looked up from germline, CDR1 is MNHEY and CDR2 is SMNVEV (reference sequence). V was clipped by 0 bases and J by 6 bases; unmatched bases: 4. CDR3 DNA: TGTGCCAGCAGTTTATCTAGCGGGAGTAGGGATACGCAGTATTTT. Protein product: CASSLSSGSRDTQYF.

The count of this clone is one. The chain has TRBV6-5 and TRBJ2-5; 12 bases are a match to TRBD2. V trimming: 0 bases; J trimming: 5 bases; junction bases outside the gene matches: 4. The germline V gene has CDR1 MNHEY and CDR2 SVGAGI. The CDR3 is 16 residues long. The CDR3 nucleotides read TGTGCCAGCAGTTACTCCCTAGCGGGAGGGCCTGAGACCCAGTACTTC. Its protein is CASSYSLAGGPETQYF.

The rearrangement links TRBV21-1 to TRBJ2-7; TRBD1 is the table's D call and was not checked against the DNA. TRBV21-1 is a recognized pseudogene. The CDR3 totals 14 residues. The CDR3 region has the DNA TGTGCCAGCATGGACAGGGGAAACAACTACGAGCAGTACTTC. Residues: CASMDRGNNYEQYF.

In this sample, this clone turned up once. CDR3 sequence: CASSEDRNYGYTF. CDR3 DNA sequence: TGTGCCAGCTCAGAGGACAGGAACTATGGCTACACCTTC. The rearrangement joins TRBV18 to TRBJ1-2; TRBD1 aligns across 7 bases. Per the germline V gene, CDR1 is KGHSH and CDR2 is LQKENI. The CDR3 is 13 amino acids. The trim removed 5 bases at V and 2 bases at J, leaving 2 bases unmatched.

The rearrangement links TRBV5-6 to TRBJ2-1, with 14 bases aligning to TRBD2. The V gene's germline CDR1 is SGHDT and CDR2 YYEEEE. There are 18 residues in the CDR3. The V and J ends lost 4 bases and 1 base, in that order; junction bases with no gene match: 7. The DNA for the CDR3 is TGTGCCAGCAGCACTCCGGGACTAGCGGGAGATTCCTACAATGAGCAGTTCTTC. This gives the protein CASSTPGLAGDSYNEQFF.